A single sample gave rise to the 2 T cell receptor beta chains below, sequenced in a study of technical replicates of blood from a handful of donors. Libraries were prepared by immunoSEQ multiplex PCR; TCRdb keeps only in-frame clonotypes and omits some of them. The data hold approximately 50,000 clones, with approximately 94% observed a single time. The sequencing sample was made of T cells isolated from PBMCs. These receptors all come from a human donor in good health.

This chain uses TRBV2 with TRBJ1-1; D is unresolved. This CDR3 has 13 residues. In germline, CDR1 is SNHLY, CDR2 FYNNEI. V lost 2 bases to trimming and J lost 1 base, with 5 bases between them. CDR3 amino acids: CASSETSNTEAFF. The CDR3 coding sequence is TGTGCCAGCAGTGAAACATCGAACACTGAAGCTTTCTTT.

Here the CDR3 reads CASSLSAGNYEQYF. CDR3 sequence (DNA): TGCGCCAGCAGCTTGTCGGCAGGGAACTACGAGCAGTACTTC. This chain uses TRBV5-1 with TRBJ2-7; a possible D gene is TRBD1 (5 bases). The CDR3 loop spans 14 amino acids. Per the germline V gene, CDR1 is SGHRS and CDR2 is YFSETQ. The V end lost 1 base, the J end lost 3 bases, and 11 bases lay between the germline ends.